Listed here are 22 T cell receptor beta chains from one sample, sequenced in a study of blood T cell repertoires in COVID-19. TCRdb's copy holds only in-frame clones and misses some; the assay was immunoSEQ multiplex PCR. The sample includes some 160,000 clones, roughly 79% of them seen just once. The sample consisted of peripheral blood. The receptors stem from a man aged 45-65 years with active or convalescent COVID-19.

This clone turned up a few times. The chain uses TRBV28 and TRBJ1-5; TRBD1 aligns across 8 bases. Germline-derived CDR1 and CDR2 are MDHEN and SYDVKM. This CDR3 has 15 amino acids. The V and J ends lost 6 bases and 2 bases, in that order; junction bases with no gene match: 6. In DNA form, the CDR3 reads TGTGCCAGCAGAAAACAGGGGGGCGGCAATCAGCCCCAGCATTTT. As protein: CASRKQGGGNQPQHF.

The chain carries TRBV6-1 and TRBJ1-1; unclear D gene. V was trimmed by 1 base and J by 1 base, leaving 4 bases between them. The CDR3 runs 13 residues. The germline V gene encodes CDR1 MNHNS and CDR2 SASEGT. CDR3: CASSEGRNTEAFF. For the CDR3, the DNA is TGTGCCAGCAGTGAAGGTAGGAACACTGAAGCTTTCTTT.

The genes are TRBV7-2 and TRBJ1-5; unclear D gene. The germline V gene encodes CDR1 SGHTA and CDR2 FQGNSA. CDR3 length equals 13 residues. V was shortened by 5 bases and J by 7 bases, with 12 bases between the two germline ends. CDR3 loop: CASSVVAEQPQHF. Here the CDR3 DNA reads TGTGCCAGCAGCGTAGTGGCAGAACAGCCCCAGCATTTT.

The chain links TRBV27 to TRBJ2-7; D unresolved. Germline CDR1 reads MNHEY; CDR2 reads SMNVEV (reference sequence). This CDR3 is 14 amino acids long. Trimming cost V 8 bases and J 2 bases, with 16 bases left between them. In DNA, the CDR3 is TGTGCCAGCCGGCTAGGAGCGCCCACCTACGAGCAGTACTTC. Protein product: CASRLGAPTYEQYF.

V usage is TRBV14 and J usage is TRBJ2-5; TRBD2 might be the D (6 bases). Trimming removed 2 bases at V and 2 bases at J, with 12 bases between. This CDR3 has 15 amino acids. Germline V gene data show CDR1 as SGHDN and CDR2 as FVKESK. The CDR3 is CASSQSFGGQETQYF. Here the CDR3 DNA reads TGTGCCAGCAGCCAATCATTCGGGGGTCAAGAGACCCAGTACTTC.

V is TRBV29-1 and J is TRBJ1-2; tentative D call: TRBD1 (5 bases). V dropped 4 bases and J dropped 8 bases, with 17 bases sitting between them. Germline CDR1 SQVTM, CDR2 ANQGSEA. The CDR3 is 13 residues long. DNA of the CDR3: TGCAGCGTTGTTGGCAGGGATGAGTACGGCTACACCTTC. This gives the protein CSVVGRDEYGYTF.

The chain is built from TRBV18 and TRBJ1-1, with a weak D call TRBD1 (5 bases). The germline V gene encodes CDR1 KGHSH and CDR2 LQKENI. Trimming removed 2 bases at V and 4 bases at J, with 11 bases between. There are 14 residues in the CDR3. The CDR3 loop is CASSPWGLGTEAFF. The CDR3 coding sequence is TGTGCCAGCTCACCATGGGGCCTTGGCACTGAAGCTTTCTTT.

The genes are TRBV7-9 and TRBJ1-3; no definite D call. The CDR3 consists of 14 residues. Germline CDR1 SEHNR, CDR2 FQNEAQ (reference sequence). Trimming removed 5 bases at V and 0 bases at J, with 8 bases between. In nucleotides, the CDR3 is TGTGCCAGCAGCCCCACAAACTCTGGAAACACCATATATTTT. Translating gives CASSPTNSGNTIYF.

The chain joins TRBV5-1 to TRBJ2-3; D not certain. Deletions cut 0 bases from V and 4 bases from J, with 3 bases between. This CDR3 region has 12 residues. Germline values: CDR1 SGHRS, CDR2 YFSETQ. The DNA of the CDR3 is TGCGCCAGCAGCTTGGACTCAGATACGCAGTATTTT. Amino acids: CASSLDSDTQYF.

This clone has just a few counts. The genes are TRBV4-1 and TRBJ2-1, with D possibly matching TRBD2 (6 bases). Trimming removed 2 bases from V and 4 bases from J, with 9 bases in between. The CDR3 totals 14 residues. Germline V gene sequence: CDR1 MGHRA, CDR2 YSYEKL. CDR3 sequence: CASSQTGSYNEQFF. In nucleotides, the CDR3 is TGCGCCAGCAGCCAAACCGGGAGTTACAATGAGCAGTTCTTC.

The J gene is TRBJ2-7, the V gene TRBV3-1 (or the pseudogene TRBV3-2), with D possibly being TRBD1 (6 bases). Germline V gene sequence: CDR1 LGHDT, CDR2 YNNKEL (reference sequence). V lost 4 bases, J lost 6 bases, and 16 bases lay in between. The CDR3 consists of 14 residues. Here the CDR3 DNA reads TGTGCCAGCAGCCCAATACAGGGTGGAGGCGAGCAGTACTTC. Translation: CASSPIQGGGEQYF.

The gene calls are TRBV7-3 and TRBJ1-4; D is undetermined. Per the germline V gene, CDR1 is SGHTA and CDR2 is FQGTGA. This CDR3 is built from 17 residues. Trimming removed 2 bases from V and 0 bases from J, with 13 bases in between. DNA for the CDR3: TGTGCCAGCAGCTTAGACCCCGTGGGCCCAACTAATGAAAAACTGTTTTTT. The encoded protein is CASSLDPVGPTNEKLFF.

This clone was detected once. The V call is TRBV5-4, the J call TRBJ2-2; 8 positions agree with TRBD2. The CDR3 spans 14 residues. The V segment lost 4 bases and the J segment 7 bases; nucleotides outside the gene matches: 6. In germline, CDR1 is SGHNT, CDR2 YYREEE (reference sequence). Here the CDR3 reads CASSLGGAGGELFF. The CDR3 nucleotides are TGTGCCAGCAGCCTCGGGGGGGCCGGCGGGGAGCTGTTTTTT.

The V gene is TRBV10-2, the J gene TRBJ1-1, with a possible D match to TRBD1 (6 bases). The V and J ends lost 6 bases and 3 bases respectively, with 14 bases between them. From germline, CDR1 is WSHSY and CDR2 SAAADI. The CDR3 sequence is 14 residues long. CDR3 DNA: TGCGCCAGCAGGGAACAGGGAGGGGACACTGAAGCTTTCTTT. Residues: CASREQGGDTEAFF.

The rearrangement links TRBV9 to TRBJ1-2; 8 bases match TRBD1. Germline CDR1 SGDLS, CDR2 YYNGEE. V shed 2 bases, J shed 6 bases, and the junction held 9 bases outside the gene matches. CDR3 length: 15 residues. In DNA, the CDR3 is TGTGCCAGCAGCGTGGAGGGGCGACAGGGGCATGGCTACACCTTC. Amino acid sequence: CASSVEGRQGHGYTF.

The V and J genes are TRBV19 and TRBJ2-5; 9 positions match TRBD1. This CDR3 comprises 13 residues. J was trimmed by 2 bases and V by 5 bases; bases with no gene match: 0. CDR1 is LNHDA and CDR2 is SQIVND in the germline V gene (reference sequence). The CDR3 region is CASSGTGQETQYF. For the CDR3, the DNA is TGTGCCAGTAGTGGGACAGGGCAAGAGACCCAGTACTTC.

This clone was observed a single time. The genes are TRBV5-1 and TRBJ2-1, with TRBD2 matching over 9 bases. V was pared by 4 bases and J by 6 bases, with 8 bases of the junction left unmatched. The CDR3 covers 15 residues. From germline, CDR1 is SGHRS and CDR2 YFSETQ. The CDR3 loop reads CASSAGGVFPNEQFF. The CDR3 DNA sequence: TGCGCCAGCAGCGCGGGGGGGGTTTTCCCCAATGAGCAGTTCTTC.

The V and J genes are TRBV28 and TRBJ2-1; weak D call: TRBD1 (7 bases). The CDR3 has 14 residues. Germline CDR1 reads MDHEN; CDR2 reads SYDVKM. Deletions cut 6 bases from V and 1 base from J, with 10 bases between. Written as DNA, the CDR3 is TGTGCCAGCAGCCAGGGGGGTTCCTACAATGAGCAGTTCTTC. The encoded protein is CASSQGGSYNEQFF. Variable domain in full (rest from reference TRBV28 and TRBJ2-1): DVKVTQSSRYLVKRTGEKVFLECVQDMDHENMFWYRQDPGLGLRLIYFSYDVKMKEKGDIPEGYSVSREKKERFSLILESASTNQTSMYLCASSQGGSYNEQFFGPGTRLTVL.

The gene calls are TRBV19 and TRBJ1-5; TRBD1 matches 7 bases. In germline, CDR1 is LNHDA, CDR2 SQIVND (reference sequence). Unmatched junction bases numbered 6, after V lost 10 bases and J lost 0 bases. The CDR3 is 14 amino acids. The CDR3 DNA sequence: TGTGCCACTATGGGACAGCATAGCAATCAGCCCCAGCATTTT. Amino acid sequence: CATMGQHSNQPQHF.

This clone was seen only a few times. The V call is TRBV27, the J call TRBJ2-7; 11 positions agree with TRBD2. J gave up 6 bases and V 8 bases, and 9 bases lay outside the gene matches. CDR1 and CDR2 from the germline V gene are MNHEY and SMNVEV (reference sequence). The CDR3 runs to 14 residues. The CDR3: CASRHGTSGSEQYF. CDR3 in DNA: TGTGCCAGCCGCCACGGGACTAGCGGTTCCGAGCAGTACTTC.

The CDR3 nucleotides are TGTGCCAGCAGCGTAGATTTACGGTTTGAAAAACTGTTTTTT. Residues: CASSVDLRFEKLFF. The rearrangement joins TRBV9 to TRBJ1-4; D is uncertain. CDR3 length: 14 amino acids. V lost 0 bases, J lost 7 bases, and 10 bases lay in between. CDR1 is SGDLS and CDR2 is YYNGEE in the germline V gene.

CDR3 amino acids: CASSPTSGTQFF. CDR3 nucleotide sequence: TGTGCCAGTAGTCCAACTAGCGGGACTCAGTTCTTC. The chain has TRBV19 and TRBJ2-1, with 10 nucleotides matching TRBD2. V shed 5 bases and J 13 bases; nucleotides not matched to a gene: 5. There are 12 residues in the CDR3. Germline-derived CDR1 and CDR2 are LNHDA and SQIVND (reference sequence).